This is a list of T cell receptor beta chains from one sample in a study of siplizumab effects on memory and regulatory T cells. Generated by immunoSEQ multiplex PCR, the TCRdb table keeps only in-frame clones and is missing some. The table lists 85,000 or so clones, roughly 94% of them singletons. The sample consisted of CD8+ T cells sorted from blood. These receptors came from a human donor in good health. CDR3s include the opening cysteine and the closing phenylalanine or tryptophan. Fields, in order: D gene, V gene, J gene, clone size, CDR3 protein, CDR3 DNA. The D gene is left open where the match is weak. Expanded clones are given a class, and other clones once, few, many or no size at all.

D gene: NA
V gene: TRBV21-1
J gene: TRBJ2-5
clone size: NA
CDR3 protein: CASSRPQETQYF
CDR3 DNA: TGTGCCAGCAGCAGGCCACAAGAGACCCAGTACTTC

D gene: NA
V gene: TRBV28
J gene: TRBJ2-7
clone size: once
CDR3 protein: CASSLFGSYEQYF
CDR3 DNA: TGTGCCAGCAGTTTATTCGGCAGCTACGAGCAGTACTTC

D gene: TRBD1
V gene: TRBV13
J gene: TRBJ2-2
clone size: NA
CDR3 protein: CASSSTGTGAGELFF
CDR3 DNA: TGTGCCAGCAGCTCGACCGGGACAGGGGCCGGGGAGCTGTTTTTT

D gene: NA
V gene: TRBV28
J gene: TRBJ2-1
clone size: NA
CDR3 protein: CASSFGKAYNEQFF
CDR3 DNA: TGTGCCAGCAGTTTCGGGAAAGCCTACAATGAGCAGTTCTTC

D gene: TRBD2
V gene: TRBV19
J gene: TRBJ2-3
clone size: NA
CDR3 protein: CASSIVEREGRFRPDTQYF
CDR3 DNA: TGTGCCAGTAGTATAGTCGAGCGGGAGGGCCGTTTCCGGCCAGATACGCAGTATTTT

D gene: NA
V gene: TRBV19
J gene: TRBJ2-2
clone size: NA
CDR3 protein: CASSIGVTGNTGELFF
CDR3 DNA: TGTGCCAGTAGTATAGGTGTGACAGGGAACACCGGGGAGCTGTTTTTT

D gene: TRBD2
V gene: TRBV7-3
J gene: TRBJ2-1
clone size: NA
CDR3 protein: CASSLRGREPYNEQFF
CDR3 DNA: TGTGCCAGCAGCTTAAGGGGGAGGGAGCCCTACAATGAGCAGTTCTTC

D gene: TRBD1
V gene: TRBV27
J gene: TRBJ1-2
clone size: NA
CDR3 protein: CASKQGGFLYGYTF
CDR3 DNA: TGTGCCAGCAAACAGGGGGGTTTCCTCTATGGCTACACCTTC

D gene: NA
V gene: TRBV19
J gene: TRBJ2-1
clone size: NA
CDR3 protein: CASSTPTGYNEQFF
CDR3 DNA: TGTGCCAGTAGTACACCAACAGGGTATAATGAGCAGTTCTTC

D gene: NA
V gene: TRBV5-1
J gene: TRBJ2-7
clone size: NA
CDR3 protein: CASRSSGASYEQYF
CDR3 DNA: TGCGCCAGCAGATCTTCGGGGGCCTCCTACGAGCAGTACTTC

D gene: TRBD2
V gene: TRBV7-7
J gene: TRBJ2-1
clone size: NA
CDR3 protein: CASSLDRTSANEQFF
CDR3 DNA: TGTGCTAGCAGCTTAGATCGGACTAGTGCCAATGAGCAGTTCTTC

D gene: TRBD1
V gene: TRBV9
J gene: TRBJ2-5
clone size: NA
CDR3 protein: CASSGDRVQETQYF
CDR3 DNA: TGTGCCAGCAGCGGCGACAGGGTCCAAGAGACCCAGTACTTC

D gene: NA
V gene: TRBV11-2
J gene: TRBJ2-2
clone size: NA
CDR3 protein: CASSLTTGELFF
CDR3 DNA: TGTGCCAGCAGCTTAACCACCGGGGAGCTGTTTTTT

D gene: TRBD1
V gene: TRBV28
J gene: TRBJ2-5
clone size: NA
CDR3 protein: CASIEQGQETQYF
CDR3 DNA: TGTGCCAGCATCGAACAGGGGCAAGAGACCCAGTACTTC

D gene: TRBD2
V gene: TRBV27
J gene: TRBJ2-1
clone size: NA
CDR3 protein: CASSSWEGDSRYNEQFF
CDR3 DNA: TGTGCCAGCAGTTCTTGGGAGGGAGACTCGAGGTACAATGAGCAGTTCTTC

D gene: NA
V gene: TRBV13
J gene: TRBJ1-3
clone size: once
CDR3 protein: CASSLGGGSSGNTIYF
CDR3 DNA: TGTGCCAGCAGCTTAGGGGGAGGCTCCTCTGGAAACACCATATATTTT

D gene: NA
V gene: TRBV6-1
J gene: TRBJ2-7
clone size: NA
CDR3 protein: CASSPRLEGGEQYF
CDR3 DNA: TGTGCCAGCAGTCCTCGACTAGAAGGGGGCGAGCAGTACTTC

D gene: NA
V gene: TRBV4-1
J gene: TRBJ2-7
clone size: NA
CDR3 protein: CASSQESRPSYEQYF
CDR3 DNA: TGCGCCAGCAGCCAAGAGAGCAGGCCTTCCTACGAGCAGTACTTC

D gene: TRBD2
V gene: TRBV27
J gene: TRBJ2-2
clone size: NA
CDR3 protein: CASSIRGGGRTGELFF
CDR3 DNA: TGTGCCAGCAGTATACGCGGGGGCGGGAGGACCGGGGAGCTGTTTTTT

D gene: NA
V gene: TRBV11-2
J gene: TRBJ2-3
clone size: NA
CDR3 protein: CASSLGFLLDGSDTQYF
CDR3 DNA: TGTGCCAGCAGCTTAGGATTCTTACTAGATGGGTCAGATACGCAGTATTTT

D gene: NA
V gene: TRBV28
J gene: TRBJ1-1
clone size: NA
CDR3 protein: CASSFGKGVEAFF
CDR3 DNA: TGTGCCAGCAGTTTCGGTAAGGGGGTTGAAGCTTTCTTT

D gene: TRBD1
V gene: TRBV14
J gene: TRBJ1-1
clone size: once
CDR3 protein: CASSLRGQGITEAFF
CDR3 DNA: TGTGCCAGCAGCCTAAGGGGACAGGGAATCACTGAAGCTTTCTTT

D gene: NA
V gene: TRBV6-6
J gene: TRBJ1-3
clone size: NA
CDR3 protein: CASSQDTTSGNTIYF
CDR3 DNA: TGTGCCAGCAGTCAAGACACTACTTCTGGAAACACCATATATTTT

D gene: NA
V gene: TRBV2
J gene: TRBJ1-1
clone size: NA
CDR3 protein: CASSEEDTEAFF
CDR3 DNA: TGTGCCAGCAGTGAAGAGGACACTGAAGCTTTCTTT

D gene: NA
V gene: TRBV25-1
J gene: TRBJ1-1
clone size: NA
CDR3 protein: CASSESGRGEAFF
CDR3 DNA: TGTGCCAGCAGTGAATCTGGGCGGGGTGAAGCTTTCTTT

D gene: TRBD1
V gene: TRBV10-1
J gene: TRBJ1-1
clone size: NA
CDR3 protein: CASSDHDRGLTEAFF
CDR3 DNA: TGCGCCAGCAGTGACCACGACAGGGGACTCACTGAAGCTTTCTTT

D gene: NA
V gene: TRBV15
J gene: TRBJ2-5
clone size: NA
CDR3 protein: CATSGLPQETQYF
CDR3 DNA: TGTGCCACCAGCGGGTTGCCCCAAGAGACCCAGTACTTC

D gene: TRBD1
V gene: TRBV7-9
J gene: TRBJ2-2
clone size: NA
CDR3 protein: CASSFGQGVYIGELFF
CDR3 DNA: TGTGCCAGCAGCTTCGGACAGGGGGTTTATATCGGGGAGCTGTTTTTT

D gene: TRBD1
V gene: TRBV27
J gene: TRBJ2-1
clone size: NA
CDR3 protein: CASSLLPGQGNNEQFF
CDR3 DNA: TGTGCCAGCAGTCTTCTACCGGGACAGGGTAACAATGAGCAGTTCTTC

D gene: NA
V gene: TRBV28
J gene: TRBJ2-5
clone size: NA
CDR3 protein: CASSSWGIMTQYF
CDR3 DNA: TGTGCCAGCAGTTCTTGGGGGATTATGACCCAGTACTTC

D gene: TRBD1
V gene: TRBV29-1
J gene: TRBJ2-1
clone size: NA
CDR3 protein: CSVDWGQGTGAYNEQFF
CDR3 DNA: TGCAGCGTTGATTGGGGACAGGGGACGGGAGCCTACAATGAGCAGTTCTTC

D gene: NA
V gene: TRBV19
J gene: TRBJ2-7
clone size: NA
CDR3 protein: CASRGGVPPAEQYF
CDR3 DNA: TGTGCCAGTCGAGGGGGAGTCCCCCCTGCCGAGCAGTACTTC

D gene: TRBD1
V gene: TRBV19
J gene: TRBJ2-5
clone size: NA
CDR3 protein: CASSIWTGTQETQYF
CDR3 DNA: TGTGCCAGTAGTATTTGGACAGGGACTCAAGAGACCCAGTACTTC

D gene: NA
V gene: TRBV2
J gene: TRBJ2-7
clone size: NA
CDR3 protein: CASSDLGIGSYEQYF
CDR3 DNA: TGTGCCAGCAGTGATCTGGGGATTGGATCCTACGAGCAGTACTTC

D gene: NA
V gene: TRBV15
J gene: TRBJ1-2
clone size: NA
CDR3 protein: CATSRQGPEYGYTF
CDR3 DNA: TGTGCCACCAGCAGACAGGGTCCGGAATATGGCTACACCTTC

D gene: NA
V gene: TRBV11-2
J gene: TRBJ2-7
clone size: NA
CDR3 protein: CASSPGPPHYEQYF
CDR3 DNA: TGTGCCAGCAGCCCGGGACCCCCCCACTACGAGCAGTACTTC

D gene: NA
V gene: TRBV5-1
J gene: TRBJ2-1
clone size: NA
CDR3 protein: CASSFWVGEGDNEQFF
CDR3 DNA: TGCGCCAGCAGCTTTTGGGTGGGAGAGGGGGACAATGAGCAGTTCTTC

D gene: NA
V gene: TRBV5-1
J gene: TRBJ1-5
clone size: NA
CDR3 protein: CASSLEGSNQPQHF
CDR3 DNA: TGCGCCAGCAGCTTGGAGGGGAGCAATCAGCCCCAGCATTTT

D gene: TRBD2
V gene: TRBV27
J gene: TRBJ2-1
clone size: NA
CDR3 protein: CASSISGRNEQFF
CDR3 DNA: TGTGCCAGCAGTATTAGCGGGAGGAATGAGCAGTTCTTC

D gene: NA
V gene: TRBV19
J gene: TRBJ1-5
clone size: NA
CDR3 protein: CASSHNGGQPQHF
CDR3 DNA: TGTGCCAGTAGCCACAACGGGGGTCAGCCCCAGCATTTT

D gene: NA
V gene: TRBV19
J gene: TRBJ1-4
clone size: NA
CDR3 protein: CASSPLTGADEKLFF
CDR3 DNA: TGTGCCAGTAGTCCGCTGACAGGTGCAGATGAAAAACTGTTTTTT

D gene: TRBD2
V gene: TRBV9
J gene: TRBJ2-2
clone size: once
CDR3 protein: CASSLEPGLAGVYTGELFF
CDR3 DNA: TGTGCCAGCAGTCTCGAACCGGGACTAGCGGGAGTGTACACCGGGGAGCTGTTTTTT

D gene: TRBD2
V gene: TRBV12-5
J gene: TRBJ2-7
clone size: NA
CDR3 protein: CASGLTGGIGYEQYF
CDR3 DNA: TGTGCTAGTGGTTTGACGGGGGGTATAGGCTACGAGCAGTACTTC

D gene: TRBD2
V gene: TRBV6-6
J gene: TRBJ2-3
clone size: NA
CDR3 protein: CASSSTSGHTDTQYF
CDR3 DNA: TGTGCCAGCAGTTCGACTAGCGGACACACAGATACGCAGTATTTT

D gene: NA
V gene: TRBV7-9
J gene: TRBJ2-5
clone size: NA
CDR3 protein: CASSLQPMETQYF
CDR3 DNA: TGTGCCAGCAGCTTACAACCGATGGAGACCCAGTACTTC

D gene: NA
V gene: TRBV6-6
J gene: TRBJ2-7
clone size: NA
CDR3 protein: CASSYTGVHYEQYF
CDR3 DNA: TGTGCCAGCAGTTACACCGGGGTTCACTACGAGCAGTACTTC

D gene: NA
V gene: TRBV27
J gene: TRBJ2-7
clone size: few
CDR3 protein: CASSLGLTYEQYF
CDR3 DNA: TGTGCCAGCAGTTTAGGACTCACCTACGAGCAGTACTTC

D gene: TRBD1
V gene: TRBV27
J gene: TRBJ1-5
clone size: NA
CDR3 protein: CASSPLPGQGIITQPQHF
CDR3 DNA: TGTGCCAGCAGTCCGCTCCCGGGACAGGGGATAATCACCCAGCCCCAGCATTTT

D gene: NA
V gene: TRBV10-1
J gene: TRBJ2-3
clone size: once
CDR3 protein: CASSPGPSSTDTQYF
CDR3 DNA: TGCGCCAGCAGTCCCGGGCCTTCTAGCACAGATACGCAGTATTTT

D gene: NA
V gene: TRBV19
J gene: TRBJ2-1
clone size: NA
CDR3 protein: CASTPGAGVTYNEQFF
CDR3 DNA: TGTGCCAGTACGCCAGGTGCAGGGGTGACCTACAATGAGCAGTTCTTC

D gene: TRBD1
V gene: TRBV4-1
J gene: TRBJ1-1
clone size: NA
CDR3 protein: CASSQDGQGYTEAFF
CDR3 DNA: TGCGCCAGCAGCCAAGACGGACAGGGGTACACTGAAGCTTTCTTT